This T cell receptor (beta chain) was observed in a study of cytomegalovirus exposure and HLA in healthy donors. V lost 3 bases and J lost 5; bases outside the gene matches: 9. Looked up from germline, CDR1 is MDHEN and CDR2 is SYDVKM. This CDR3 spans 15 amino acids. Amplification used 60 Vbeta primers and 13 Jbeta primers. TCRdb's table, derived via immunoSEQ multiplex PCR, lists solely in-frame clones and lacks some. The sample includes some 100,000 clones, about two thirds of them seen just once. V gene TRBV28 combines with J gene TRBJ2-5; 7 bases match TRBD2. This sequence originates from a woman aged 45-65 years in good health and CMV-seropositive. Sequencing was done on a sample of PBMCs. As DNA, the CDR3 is TGTGCCAGCAGTTTCTTAGCGGTGGGGGGGGAGACCCAGTACTTC. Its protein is CASSFLAVGGETQYF.